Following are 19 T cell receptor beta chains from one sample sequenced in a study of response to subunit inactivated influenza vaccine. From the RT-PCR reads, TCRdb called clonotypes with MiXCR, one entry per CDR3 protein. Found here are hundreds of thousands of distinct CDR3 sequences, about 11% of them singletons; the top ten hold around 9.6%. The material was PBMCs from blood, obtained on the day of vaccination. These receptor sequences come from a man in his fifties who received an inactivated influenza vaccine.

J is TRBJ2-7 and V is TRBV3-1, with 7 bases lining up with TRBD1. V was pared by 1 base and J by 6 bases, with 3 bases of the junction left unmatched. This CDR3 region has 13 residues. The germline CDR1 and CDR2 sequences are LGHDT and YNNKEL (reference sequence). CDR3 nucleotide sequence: TGTGCCAGCAGCCAAGTCAACAGGGGCGAGCAGTACTTC. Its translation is CASSQVNRGEQYF.

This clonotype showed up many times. The CDR3 sequence is CSVEGRANTDTQYF. For the CDR3, the DNA is TGCAGCGTTGAGGGCAGGGCCAACACAGATACGCAGTATTTT. V is TRBV29-1 and J is TRBJ2-3, with D possibly TRBD1 on 5 matching bases. This CDR3 is built from 14 residues. V was cut by 3 bases and J by 2 bases, with 12 bases left in between. Germline V lookup: CDR1 SQVTM, CDR2 ANQGSEA.

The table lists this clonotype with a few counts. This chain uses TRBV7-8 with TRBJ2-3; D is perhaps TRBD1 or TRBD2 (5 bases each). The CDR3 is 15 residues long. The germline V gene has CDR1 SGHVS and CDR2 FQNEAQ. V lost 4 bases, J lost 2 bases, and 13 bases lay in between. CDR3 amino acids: CASSWEGTYTDTQYF. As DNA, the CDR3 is TGTGCCAGCAGCTGGGAAGGGACCTACACAGATACGCAGTATTTT.

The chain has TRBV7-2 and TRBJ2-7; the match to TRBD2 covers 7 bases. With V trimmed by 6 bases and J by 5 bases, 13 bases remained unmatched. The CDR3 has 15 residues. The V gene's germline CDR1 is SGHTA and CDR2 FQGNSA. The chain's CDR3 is CASRPGDGRSDEQYF. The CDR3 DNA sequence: TGTGCCAGCAGGCCGGGGGACGGGAGGTCTGACGAGCAGTACTTC.

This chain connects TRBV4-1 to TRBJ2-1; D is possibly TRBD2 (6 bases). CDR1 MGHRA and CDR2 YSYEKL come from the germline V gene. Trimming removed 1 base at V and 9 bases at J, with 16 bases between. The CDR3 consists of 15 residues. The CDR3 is CASSQGGKAGIEQFF. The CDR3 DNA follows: TGCGCCAGCAGCCAAGGTGGCAAGGCGGGAATTGAGCAGTTCTTC.

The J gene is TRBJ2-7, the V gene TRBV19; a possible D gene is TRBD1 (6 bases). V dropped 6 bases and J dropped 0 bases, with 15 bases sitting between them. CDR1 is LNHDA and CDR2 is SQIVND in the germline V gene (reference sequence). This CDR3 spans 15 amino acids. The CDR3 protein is CASSLGTPSSYEQYF. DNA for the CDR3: TGTGCCAGTAGCCTCGGGACACCTAGCTCCTACGAGCAGTACTTC.

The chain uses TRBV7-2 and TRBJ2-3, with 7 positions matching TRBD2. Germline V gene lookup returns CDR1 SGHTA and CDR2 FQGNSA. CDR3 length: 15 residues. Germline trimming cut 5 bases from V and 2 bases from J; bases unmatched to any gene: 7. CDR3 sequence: CASSRAGPPTDTQYF. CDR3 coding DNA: TGTGCCAGCAGCCGAGCGGGACCTCCCACAGATACGCAGTATTTT.

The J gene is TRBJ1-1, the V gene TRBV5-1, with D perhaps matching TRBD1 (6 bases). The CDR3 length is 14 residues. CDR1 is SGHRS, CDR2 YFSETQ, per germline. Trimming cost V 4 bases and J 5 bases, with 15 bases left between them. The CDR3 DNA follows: TGCGCCAGCAGCCCACCAGGGGCCTTTACTGAAGCTTTCTTT. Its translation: CASSPPGAFTEAFF.

CDR3 amino acids: CASSYHRGRSYEQYF. CDR3 coding DNA: TGTGCCAGCAGTTACCACAGGGGCCGGTCCTACGAGCAGTACTTC. J is TRBJ2-7 and V is TRBV6-2 or TRBV6-3; 7 bases align to TRBD1. CDR3 size: 15 residues. Germline CDR1 and CDR2: MNHEY and SVGEGT. V dropped 2 bases and J dropped 1; count of bases not matched to a gene: 5.

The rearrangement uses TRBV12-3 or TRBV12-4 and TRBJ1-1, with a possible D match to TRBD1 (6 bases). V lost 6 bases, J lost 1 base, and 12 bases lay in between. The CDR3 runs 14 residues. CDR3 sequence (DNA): TGTGCCAGCAGCAAGGGACACCAGAACACTGAAGCTTTCTTT. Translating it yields CASSKGHQNTEAFF.

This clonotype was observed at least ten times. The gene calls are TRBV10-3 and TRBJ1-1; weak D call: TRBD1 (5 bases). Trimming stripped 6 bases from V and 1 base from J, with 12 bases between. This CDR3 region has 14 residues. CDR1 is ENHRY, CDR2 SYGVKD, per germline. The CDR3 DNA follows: TGTGCCATCAGGTCCGTTGGGGCGAACACTGAAGCTTTCTTT. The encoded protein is CAIRSVGANTEAFF.

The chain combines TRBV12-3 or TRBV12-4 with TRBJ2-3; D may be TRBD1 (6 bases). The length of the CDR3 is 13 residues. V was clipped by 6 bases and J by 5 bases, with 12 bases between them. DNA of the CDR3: TGTGCCAGCAGCACAGGGTCGGGAGATACGCAGTATTTT. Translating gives CASSTGSGDTQYF.

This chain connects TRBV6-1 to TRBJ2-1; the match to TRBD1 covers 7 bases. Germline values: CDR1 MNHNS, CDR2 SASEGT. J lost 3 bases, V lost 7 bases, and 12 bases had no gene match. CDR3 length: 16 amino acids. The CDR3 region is CASKNRDSVGYNEQFF. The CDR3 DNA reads TGTGCCAGCAAGAACCGGGACAGCGTCGGCTACAATGAGCAGTTCTTC.

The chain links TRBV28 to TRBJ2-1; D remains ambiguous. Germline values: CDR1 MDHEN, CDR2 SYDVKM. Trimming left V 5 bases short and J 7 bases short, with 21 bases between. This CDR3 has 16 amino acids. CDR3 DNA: TGTGCCAGCAGTCACCTGACACGAGCTACTCAAAATGAGCAGTTCTTC. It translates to CASSHLTRATQNEQFF.

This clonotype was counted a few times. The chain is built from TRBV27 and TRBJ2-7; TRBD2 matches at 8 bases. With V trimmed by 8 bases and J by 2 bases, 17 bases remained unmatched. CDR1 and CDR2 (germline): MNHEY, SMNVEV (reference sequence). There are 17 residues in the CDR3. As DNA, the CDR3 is TGTGCCAGCTCTCGCTCGGGGGGGTACTCGAAAGCCTACGAGCAGTACTTC. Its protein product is CASSRSGGYSKAYEQYF.

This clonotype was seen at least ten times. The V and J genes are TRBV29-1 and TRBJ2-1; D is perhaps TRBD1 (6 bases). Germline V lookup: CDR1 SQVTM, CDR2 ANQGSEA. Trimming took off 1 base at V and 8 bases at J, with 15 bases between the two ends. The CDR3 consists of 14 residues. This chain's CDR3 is CSVEGLEGVYEQFF. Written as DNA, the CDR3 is TGCAGCGTTGAAGGGCTAGAGGGGGTCTATGAGCAGTTCTTC.

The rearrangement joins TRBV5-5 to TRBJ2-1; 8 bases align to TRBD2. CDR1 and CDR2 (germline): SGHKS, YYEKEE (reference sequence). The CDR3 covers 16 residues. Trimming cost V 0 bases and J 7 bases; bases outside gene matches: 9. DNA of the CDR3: TGTGCCAGCAGCTTGGTCAGGGGACTAGTAGAAAATGAGCAGTTCTTC. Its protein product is CASSLVRGLVENEQFF. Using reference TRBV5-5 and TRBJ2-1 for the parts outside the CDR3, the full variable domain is DAGVTQSPTHLIKTRGQQVTLRCSPISGHKSVSWYQQVLGQGPQFIFQYYEKEERGRGNFPDRFSARQFPNYSSELNVNALLLGDSALYLCASSLVRGLVENEQFFGPGTRLTVL.

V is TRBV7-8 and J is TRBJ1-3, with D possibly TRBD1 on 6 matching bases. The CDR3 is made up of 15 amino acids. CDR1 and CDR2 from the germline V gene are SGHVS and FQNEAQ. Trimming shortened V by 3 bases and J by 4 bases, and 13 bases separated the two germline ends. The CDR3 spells CASSLSTGAGNTIYF. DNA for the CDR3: TGTGCCAGCAGCTTGTCGACAGGCGCAGGAAACACCATATATTTT.

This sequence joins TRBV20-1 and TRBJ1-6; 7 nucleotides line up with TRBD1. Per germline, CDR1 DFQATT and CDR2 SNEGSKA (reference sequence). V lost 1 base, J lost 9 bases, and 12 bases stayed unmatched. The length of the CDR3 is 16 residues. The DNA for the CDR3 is TGCAGTGCTAGAGGGGTCAGACAGGGAAGGGGTTCACCCCTCCACTTT. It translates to CSARGVRQGRGSPLHF.